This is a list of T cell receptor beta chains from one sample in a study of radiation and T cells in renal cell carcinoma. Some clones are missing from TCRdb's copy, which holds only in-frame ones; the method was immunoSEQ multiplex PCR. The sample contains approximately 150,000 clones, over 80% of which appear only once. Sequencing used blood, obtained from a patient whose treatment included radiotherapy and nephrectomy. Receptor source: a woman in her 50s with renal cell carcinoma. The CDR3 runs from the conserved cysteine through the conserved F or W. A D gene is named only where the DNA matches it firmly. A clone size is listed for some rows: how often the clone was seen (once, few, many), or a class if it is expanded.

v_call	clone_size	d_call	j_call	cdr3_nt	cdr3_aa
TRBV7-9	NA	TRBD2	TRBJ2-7	TGTGCCAGCAGCAGCGGGAGTCCCGAGCAGTACTTC	CASSSGSPEQYF
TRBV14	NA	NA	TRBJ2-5	TGTGCCAGCAGCCAACCGTGGGGGACCCAGTACTTC	CASSQPWGTQYF
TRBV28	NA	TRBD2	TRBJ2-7	TGTGCCGCCTGGGGGACTAGCGGTTCCTACGAGCAGTACTTC	CAAWGTSGSYEQYF
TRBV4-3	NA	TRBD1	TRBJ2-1	TGCGCCAGCAGCCAACGGGATACCGGGACAGGCAAAATAGGGCAGTTCTTC	CASSQRDTGTGKIGQFF
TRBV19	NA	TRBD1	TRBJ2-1	TGTGCCAGTCGGACAGGGTCTGCCAAGGGGAATGAGCAGTTCTTC	CASRTGSAKGNEQFF
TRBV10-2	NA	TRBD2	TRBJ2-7	TGCGCCAGCCAGAGGGCGGGAGGAACCTACGAGCAGTACTTC	CASQRAGGTYEQYF
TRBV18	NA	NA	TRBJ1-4	TGTGCCAGCTCACCAACGACAAGTAATGAAAAACTGTTTTTT	CASSPTTSNEKLFF
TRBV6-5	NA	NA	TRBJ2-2	TGTGCCAGCAGTTACTCGTGGCAGGGGACCGGGGAGCTGTTTTTT	CASSYSWQGTGELFF
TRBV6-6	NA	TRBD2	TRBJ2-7	TGTGCCAGCAGTAGGACTAGCGGGAGTTTTTACGAGCAGTACTTC	CASSRTSGSFYEQYF
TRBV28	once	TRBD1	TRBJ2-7	TGTGCCAGCAGTTTAAGAGGGGACAGGGGGCTCTATGAGATTTACGAGCAGTACTTC	CASSLRGDRGLYEIYEQYF
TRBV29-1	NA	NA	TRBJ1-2	TGCAGCGTTGAAGGGGGAGGCTACACCTTC	CSVEGGGYTF
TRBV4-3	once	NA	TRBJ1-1	TGCGCCAGCAGCCAAGATTTGCGGGGGGGGGCTTTCTTT	CASSQDLRGGAFF
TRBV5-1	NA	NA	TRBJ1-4	TGCGCCAGCAGCTTGCAAGTGAATGAAAAACTGTTTTTT	CASSLQVNEKLFF
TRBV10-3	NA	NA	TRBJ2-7	TGTGCCATCAGCTCCACAGGGTCCTACGAGCAGTACTTC	CAISSTGSYEQYF
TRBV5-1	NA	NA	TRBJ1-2	TGCGCCAGCAGCTTGGATCCGGGGGCGGCCTATGGCTACACCTTC	CASSLDPGAAYGYTF
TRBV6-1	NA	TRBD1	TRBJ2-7	TGTGCCAGCAGTGAATACGGGACAGAGGGGTACGAGCAGTACTTC	CASSEYGTEGYEQYF
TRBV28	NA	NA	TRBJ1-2	TGTGCCAGCAGTTCCCCCCGTCGACAGGCCTATGGCTACACCTTC	CASSSPRRQAYGYTF
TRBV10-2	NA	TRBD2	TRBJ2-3	TGCGCCACCGGGGGGGCAGATACGCAGTATTTT	CATGGADTQYF
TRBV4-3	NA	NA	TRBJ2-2	TGCGCCAGCAGCCATAACAGAGGAAACGGGGAGCTGTTTTTT	CASSHNRGNGELFF
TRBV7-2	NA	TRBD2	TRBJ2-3	TGTGCCAGCAGCTTACTGGAAAGGGTAGCGGGAACAGATACGCAGTATTTT	CASSLLERVAGTDTQYF
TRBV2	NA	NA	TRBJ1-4	TGTGCCAGCAGTCCCCGACGGGAAAAACTGTTTTTT	CASSPRREKLFF
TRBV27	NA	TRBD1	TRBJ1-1	TGTGCCAGCCGACGTACAGGGGTTCGCACTGAAGCTTTCTTT	CASRRTGVRTEAFF
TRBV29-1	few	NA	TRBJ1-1	TGCAGCGTTGAAGGGTCGAACACTGAAGCTTTCTTT	CSVEGSNTEAFF
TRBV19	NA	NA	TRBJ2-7	TGTGCCAGTAGTATAGGGAGGGGGCCGTACGAGCAGTACTTC	CASSIGRGPYEQYF
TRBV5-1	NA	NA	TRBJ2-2	TGCGCCAGCAGCTTGGCTCAGGGGAACACCGGGGAGCTGTTTTTT	CASSLAQGNTGELFF
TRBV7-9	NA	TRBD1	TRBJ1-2	TGTGCCAGCAGCCCGAATCCGGGACAGTCAAACTATGGCTACACCTTC	CASSPNPGQSNYGYTF
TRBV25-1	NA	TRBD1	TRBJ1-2	TGTGCCAGCAGTGAAGAAATTGCAGGGGGCTACTATGGCTACACCTTC	CASSEEIAGGYYGYTF
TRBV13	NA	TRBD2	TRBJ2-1	TGTGCCAGCAGCGCCCGTGAGACTAGCGTCTACAATGAGCAGTTCTTC	CASSARETSVYNEQFF
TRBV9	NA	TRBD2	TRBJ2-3	TGTGCCAGCAGCGTAGTTTCGGGAGGATCGGATACGCAGTATTTT	CASSVVSGGSDTQYF
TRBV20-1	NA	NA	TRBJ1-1	TGCAGTGCCCCCACGGCTGAAGCTTTCTTT	CSAPTAEAFF
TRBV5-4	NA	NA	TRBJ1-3	TGTGCCAGCAGCTTGGCCGCAGGCACTGGAAACACCATATATTTT	CASSLAAGTGNTIYF
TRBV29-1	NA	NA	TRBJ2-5	TGCAGCGTTGAGCGGTTCATGGGAGAGACCCAGTACTTC	CSVERFMGETQYF
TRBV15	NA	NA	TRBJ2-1	TGTGCCACCGCGTCACGGAATGAGCAGTTCTTC	CATASRNEQFF
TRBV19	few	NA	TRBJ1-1	TGTGCCAGTGCAAGTGGGAGGAACACTGAAGCTTTCTTT	CASASGRNTEAFF
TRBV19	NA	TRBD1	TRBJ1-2	TGTGCCAGTAGTATCCCCTCAGGGGGAAGGATTAACTATGGCTACACCTTC	CASSIPSGGRINYGYTF
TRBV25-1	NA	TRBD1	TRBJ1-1	TGTGCCAGCAGTCCACGGACAGGGAAGGGCACTGAAGCTTTCTTT	CASSPRTGKGTEAFF
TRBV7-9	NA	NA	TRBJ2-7	TGTGCCAGCAGCCGTAAGGTTGGGGGCGAGCAGTACTTC	CASSRKVGGEQYF
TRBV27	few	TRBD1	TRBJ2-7	TGTGCCAGCAGTTCACAGGGGGCAAGCTCCTACGAGCAGTACTTC	CASSSQGASSYEQYF
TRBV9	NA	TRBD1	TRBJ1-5	TGTGCCAGTGGACAGGTGGGGCAGCCCCAGCATTTT	CASGQVGQPQHF
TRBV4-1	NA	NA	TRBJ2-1	TGCGCCAGCAGCCAGCCCGGGACCATCCTTCAGAATGAGCAGTTCTTC	CASSQPGTILQNEQFF
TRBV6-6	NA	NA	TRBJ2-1	TGTGCCAGCAGTCCGGCAAGGGGGAATTACAATGAGCAGTTCTTC	CASSPARGNYNEQFF
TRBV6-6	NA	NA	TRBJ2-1	TGTGCCAGCAACCCAGGAATAAGCAATGAGCAGTTCTTC	CASNPGISNEQFF
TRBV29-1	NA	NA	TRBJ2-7	TGCAGCGTGGACCCGACGGGCTCCTACGAGCAGTACTTC	CSVDPTGSYEQYF
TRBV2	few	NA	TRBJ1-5	TGTGCCAGCAGGGGGATGGGCAGTCCCAAATCTGAGCGCCAGCATTTT	CASRGMGSPKSERQHF
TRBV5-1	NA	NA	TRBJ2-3	TGCGCCAGCAGCTTGGTACAGGACACAGATACGCAGTATTTT	CASSLVQDTDTQYF
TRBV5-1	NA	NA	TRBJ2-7	TGCGCCAGCACCCGACAGGGACTCTACGAGCAGTACTTC	CASTRQGLYEQYF
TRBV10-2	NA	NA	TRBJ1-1	TGCGCCACCCTGGACAGACAGAACACTGAAGCTTTCTTT	CATLDRQNTEAFF
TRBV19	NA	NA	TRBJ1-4	TGTGCCAGTAGGCTTGTACCTAATGAAAAACTGTTTTTT	CASRLVPNEKLFF
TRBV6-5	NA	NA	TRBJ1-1	TGTGCCAGCAGTAAAGGGAGGGACACTGAAGCTTTCTTT	CASSKGRDTEAFF